This T cell receptor beta chain was captured by sequencing in a study of tissue T cells after allogeneic stem cell transplantation (dated by TCRdb to between 2021 and 2024). Some background on the complete study: TCR beta repertoires were profiled across many tissues obtained from research autopsies of patients with and without GVHD, as well as in mouse models of GVHD. The human arm was conducted as a prospective observational study, and neither blinding nor randomization was performed. On the study overall, not on this receptor specifically: Sampling depth was acknowledged as a limitation, and the patient cohort was both small and clinically heterogeneous. The study did not determine which tissue TCRs were alloreactive or antigen-specific, and some clones might have been persisting host cells. In both patients and mice, T cells from blood and spleen covered only a limited part of the TCR repertoire found in tissues. Only a few T cell clones appeared in more than one patient, yet motif-based clustering showed tissue-specific repertoire signatures that were shared between patients. Within patients, how anatomically similar tissues were was a major factor shaping TCR repertoire composition, regardless of disease or transplant status.

As concerns this clone: The antigen it recognizes is unknown. Mouse gene names and germline sequences are used here. The read comes to an end 1 residue before the CDR3 does, leaving the germline J gene to fill in the end.

Library preparation was by the immunoSEQ multiplex PCR assay. TCRbeta CDR3 sequencing was done by Adaptive Biotechnologies at survey depth, reporting CDR3 sequences, V/J genes, productive frequency and template counts. Amplification of TCR beta CDR3 regions was performed from genomic DNA rather than from RNA. The paper's data handling went like this. Pairwise repertoire overlap between tissues was quantified with Jensen-Shannon divergence, where 1 means complete divergence and 0 identical. Tissues were clustered by single-linkage agglomerative hierarchical clustering of pairwise JSD values and displayed as dendrograms. All patient samples were analyzed with GLIPH2 using simulation_depth 1000, kmer_min_depth 3 and cdr3_length_cutoff 8, and only groups containing more than two unique CDR3s were kept. In a standardized tissue-overlap score, Jaccard GLIPH-group overlap across patients was extrapolated to a standard repertoire size of 1000 clones. Associations of diversity with clinical or experimental variables used linear mixed-effect models with tissue fixed effects and individual random effects. Here the immuneACCESS table is served through TCRdb, limited to in-frame sequences with V and J called. Missing clones are a known gap in these copies; in checked studies unresolved V genes cover under half, and the rest lacks a known reason. That table furnishes V, J and clone size, whereas the DNA furnished D and trimming. For this sample there are more than 6,500 clones; under 35% appear just once. The top ten clones comprise approximately 6% of the sample.

Read against the paper, the sample's time point label means: mouse harvest day 14 after allogeneic transplant. Each mouse graft, delivered by tail vein injection, combined 10^6 splenic CD5+ T cells with 10^7 T-cell-depleted bone marrow cells. To model GVHD in mice, a major MHC-mismatch B6 (H2b) into BALB/c (H2d) model was used, and tissues were profiled at day 7 or 14. Mouse tissues and retro-orbital blood were harvested on day 7 or 14 post-transplant using separate sterile tools per animal; livers were flushed beforehand. Before genomic DNA isolation with the DNeasy Blood & Tissue Kit, mouse tissues were minced with razor blades in buffered saline. Deletion took 3 bases off V and 2 bases off J, with a span of 8 bases between the germline ends. The germline V gene (reference sequence) gives CDR1 as KGHPV and CDR2 as FQNQEV. CDR3 length: 15 amino acids, cysteine to phenylalanine. The CDR3 was read in part: 42 bases, with the frame set at base 1.

The sample consisted of skin. Recombination connected TRBV26 to TRBJ1-6; the D segment could be TRBD1, given 6 matching bases. TRBJ1-6 qualifies as an ORF whose function is uncertain. The clonotype was recovered from a female BALB/c mouse given C57BL/6 T cells with graft-versus-host disease after an allogeneic hematopoietic cell transplant. The covered CDR3 bases are TGTGCCAGCAGTCTTCGGGACACCTATAATTCGCCCCTCTAC. Its protein reads: CASSLRDTYNSPLY. The entire CDR3 protein is CASSLRDTYNSPLYF.